Following are 7 T cell receptor beta chains from one sample sequenced in a study of T cell responses to AZD1222 COVID-19 vaccine. Measured with immunoSEQ multiplex PCR; TCRdb has only the in-frame clones, and not every one. The sample carries 150,000 or so clones, 93% recorded once. The sequencing here drew on peripheral blood, taken on day 0 of AZD1222 vaccination. The receptors derive from an adult in good health.

In regard to this clone: Other DNA sequences in this specimen translate into the identical CDR3. This chain joins TRBV12-3 or TRBV12-4 and TRBJ1-1, with D unclear. V dropped 1 base and J dropped 1 base, with 4 bases sitting between them. The CDR3 loop spans 13 amino acids. CDR3 bases: TGTGCCAGCAGTTTAGGCAGGAACACTGAAGCTTTCTTT. It yields the protein CASSLGRNTEAFF.

The rearrangement links TRBV10-2 to TRBJ1-1, with D hard to call. CDR3 length: 15 amino acids. Germline V gives CDR1 WSHSY, CDR2 SAAADI. Trimming left V 2 bases short and J 5 bases short, with 15 bases between. CDR3 in amino acids: CASSEALAGWTEAFF. The DNA for the CDR3 is TGCGCCAGCAGTGAGGCCCTCGCGGGGTGGACTGAAGCTTTCTTT.

The rearrangement uses TRBV7-9 and TRBJ2-7; 10 nucleotides align to TRBD2. With V trimmed by 2 bases and J by 3 bases, 1 base remained unmatched. The CDR3 is made up of 14 amino acids. The germline V gene has CDR1 SEHNR and CDR2 FQNEAQ (reference sequence). The DNA for the CDR3 is TGTGCCAGCAGCTTACTAGCGGGGGACTACGAGCAGTACTTC. It translates to CASSLLAGDYEQYF.

This clone has just one count. V gene TRBV19 combines with J gene TRBJ1-2, with TRBD1 matching over 7 bases. Unmatched junction bases numbered 12, after V lost 4 bases and J lost 7 bases. CDR3 size: 15 residues. CDR1 LNHDA and CDR2 SQIVND come from the germline V gene (reference sequence). CDR3 protein: CASSTGTVGGSGYTF. The CDR3 DNA is TGTGCCAGTAGTACCGGGACAGTTGGCGGGAGTGGCTACACCTTC.

The chain joins TRBV5-1 to TRBJ1-2; maybe TRBD1 (5 bases). Deletions cut 0 bases from V and 10 bases from J, with 16 bases between. The germline CDR1 and CDR2 sequences are SGHRS and YFSETQ. CDR3 length: 14 amino acids. CDR3 loop: CASSLGGARSFYTF. For the CDR3, the DNA is TGCGCCAGCAGCTTGGGAGGGGCGCGGAGTTTCTACACCTTC.

V gene TRBV19 combines with J gene TRBJ2-2; 8 nucleotides match TRBD1. Germline trimming cut 3 bases from V and 7 bases from J; bases unmatched to any gene: 7. The germline V gene has CDR1 LNHDA and CDR2 SQIVND (reference sequence). The CDR3 spans 15 residues. Here the CDR3 DNA reads TGTGCCAGTAGTATCCTCCAGGGGGCTGGCGGGGAGCTGTTTTTT. As protein: CASSILQGAGGELFF.

The chain carries TRBV4-3 and TRBJ1-1; no clear D gene. CDR1 LGHNA and CDR2 YSLEER come from the germline V gene. V dropped 0 bases and J dropped 6 bases, with 8 bases sitting between them. CDR3 size: 13 residues. The CDR3 DNA reads TGCGCCAGCAGCCAAGATCCGTTGGCTGAAGCTTTCTTT. Translating it yields CASSQDPLAEAFF.